Listed below are T cell receptor beta chains from one sample, sequenced in a study of naive and memory T cell subsets. TCRdb recomputed calls from the UMI-ligation and nested PCR reads with MiXCR, one row per CDR3 protein. Here the sample spans roughly 130,000 distinct CDR3 sequences, 35% to 40% being singletons. Sequencing was carried out using central memory CD4+ T cells from blood. These receptor sequences come from a human donor in good health. CDR3s include the opening cysteine and the closing phenylalanine or tryptophan. The D gene is left open where the match is weak. Size is stated for part of the rows, as once, few or many counts, or as a class when the clone is expanded.

J gene	V gene	D gene	clone size	CDR3 DNA	CDR3 protein
TRBJ2-3	TRBV18	NA	NA	TGTGCCAGCTCACCATTTGCTAGCACAGATACGCAGTATTTT	CASSPFASTDTQYF
TRBJ1-5	TRBV19	TRBD1	NA	TGTGCCAGTAGGCGGACAGGGCAGGGGCAGCCCCAGCATTTT	CASRRTGQGQPQHF
TRBJ2-7	TRBV20-1	NA	few	TGCAGTGCTAGAGACGCCCAGATACCCTACGAGCAGTACTTC	CSARDAQIPYEQYF
TRBJ2-1	TRBV12-3/TRBV12-4	TRBD2	once	TGTGCCAGTTGGTCCCGGGTTCGCATAGCGGGGCCTCCCATCAATGAGCAGTTCTTC	CASWSRVRIAGPPINEQFF
TRBJ1-1	TRBV20-1	NA	NA	TGCAGTGCTAGCCAGATTGATGGTAATGAAGCTTTCTTT	CSASQIDGNEAFF
TRBJ2-2	TRBV12-3/TRBV12-4	TRBD2	NA	TGTGCCAGCAGTCACCTCTTCGGGACTAGCGGGAGTAGGGAGCTGTTTTTT	CASSHLFGTSGSRELFF
TRBJ1-1	TRBV20-1	NA	NA	TGCAGTGCTAGAGATCTGAGGGTATCCACTGAAGCTTTCTTT	CSARDLRVSTEAFF
TRBJ1-3	TRBV3-1	TRBD1	NA	TGTGCCAGCAGCCCCCTCAGGGGGCGAGCTGGAAACACCATATATTTT	CASSPLRGRAGNTIYF
TRBJ2-3	TRBV6-5	NA	once	TGTGCCAGCAGAGATGGAGGGGGCGGTGCAGATACGCAGTATTTT	CASRDGGGGADTQYF
TRBJ1-5	TRBV20-1	NA	few	TGCAGTGCTAGAGATGGAGGGAGCAATCAGCCCCAGCATTTT	CSARDGGSNQPQHF
TRBJ1-4	TRBV7-8	NA	few	TGTGCCAGCAGCTTTAACAGAGAAAAACTGTTTTTT	CASSFNREKLFF
TRBJ2-5	TRBV18	TRBD1	many	TGTGCCAGCTCATCAGGGGGCCATAAGAAAGAGACCCAGTACTTC	CASSSGGHKKETQYF
TRBJ2-1	TRBV28	TRBD2	few	TGTGCCAGCAGTTTGAGCCAGCGGGGGGGTAGGGAGCAGTTCTTC	CASSLSQRGGREQFF
TRBJ2-1	TRBV6-1	TRBD1	once	TGTGCCAGCAGCCAAAACAGGGGGCGATACTACAATGAGCAGTTCTTC	CASSQNRGRYYNEQFF
TRBJ2-5	TRBV15	TRBD1	few	TGTGCCACCAGCAGAGTAGGGGGCCGGGTAGAGACCCAGTACTTC	CATSRVGGRVETQYF
TRBJ2-7	TRBV6-6	NA	few	TGTGCCAGCAGTTACTCAGGGGGAGACTACACCTACGAGCAGTACTTC	CASSYSGGDYTYEQYF
TRBJ2-7	TRBV6-2/TRBV6-3	NA	few	TGTGCCAGCAGAGTCCGGCCCGGAGACAGGCAGAACGAGCAGTACTTC	CASRVRPGDRQNEQYF
TRBJ1-5	TRBV30	TRBD1	NA	TGTGCCTGGAGGGGGACAGGGGTTGGACAGCCCCAGCATTTT	CAWRGTGVGQPQHF
TRBJ2-7	TRBV28	NA	NA	TGTGCCAGCAGTTTCTCAAAACCCTCCTACGAGCAGTACTTC	CASSFSKPSYEQYF
TRBJ2-1	TRBV5-1	TRBD2	few	TGCGCCAGCAATCCCTCAGCGGGAGCGTACAATGAGCAGTTCTTC	CASNPSAGAYNEQFF
TRBJ1-2	TRBV13	NA	once	TGTGCCAGCAGCTTAAAAAGGGGCAGGGGTAGTGATGGCTACACCTTC	CASSLKRGRGSDGYTF
TRBJ2-7	TRBV4-3	NA	NA	TGCGCCAGCAGCCCGAAGATATCGGGGAGGAAAAACGAGCAGTACTTC	CASSPKISGRKNEQYF
TRBJ1-1	TRBV4-3	NA	few	TGCGCCAGCAGCCAAGACCTGGGCACTGAAGCTTTCTTT	CASSQDLGTEAFF
TRBJ2-3	TRBV20-1	NA	NA	TGCAGTGCTGACGACTATAGACCAGATACGCAGTATTTT	CSADDYRPDTQYF
TRBJ2-3	TRBV18	NA	few	TGTGCCAGCTCACCGGGGGGCTTCGCAGATACGCAGTATTTT	CASSPGGFADTQYF
TRBJ1-5	TRBV5-1	NA	once	TGCGCCAGCAGCTTCTGGGGACTCGGCCAGCCCCAGCATTTT	CASSFWGLGQPQHF
TRBJ1-5	TRBV29-1	TRBD1	NA	TGCAGCGTGGGACAGGGTAACAATCAGCCCCAGCATTTT	CSVGQGNNQPQHF
TRBJ2-2	TRBV20-1	TRBD2	few	TGCAGTGCTAGAGATGCGACTAGCGGGAGGGCCGCCGGGGAGCTGTTTTTT	CSARDATSGRAAGELFF
TRBJ2-2	TRBV27	NA	NA	TGTGCCAGCAGTCGAGCGAACACCGGGGAGCTGTTTTTT	CASSRANTGELFF